A selection of T cell receptor beta chains follows, all from one sample in a study of T-cell memory formation after mild COVID-19. TCRdb independently ran MiXCR on the 5' RACE reads; one entry per CDR3 protein. This sample yields around 370,000 distinct CDR3 sequences, of which 20% to 25% are seen a single time; under 15% belongs to the top ten. Material: PBMCs or a T cell subset sorted from them (not recorded which). These receptors came from an adult woman who had mild COVID-19 (a few samples of this study predate the infection). Cell type and time point are not known. The CDR3 runs from the conserved cysteine through the conserved F or W. A D gene is named only where the DNA matches it firmly. Clone size, where shown, is once, few, many, or a class for clones that have expanded.

clone_size: few
d_call: -
j_call: TRBJ2-7
v_call: TRBV6-5
cdr3_nt: TGTGCCAGCAGCGGGGGAAAAGCCTACGAGCAGTACTTC
cdr3_aa: CASSGGKAYEQYF

clone_size: many
d_call: -
j_call: TRBJ1-6
v_call: TRBV12-3/TRBV12-4
cdr3_nt: TGTGCCAGCAGTCGGACGGATAATTCACCCCTCCACTTT
cdr3_aa: CASSRTDNSPLHF

clone_size: -
d_call: TRBD1
j_call: TRBJ2-1
v_call: TRBV7-9
cdr3_nt: TGTGCCAGCGACCGACCCTCACAGGGGGCAAATGAGCAGTTCTTC
cdr3_aa: CASDRPSQGANEQFF

clone_size: few
d_call: -
j_call: TRBJ2-7
v_call: TRBV29-1
cdr3_nt: TGCAGCGTTGATTCCTCCGGGTCCCACGAGCAGTACTTC
cdr3_aa: CSVDSSGSHEQYF

clone_size: few
d_call: -
j_call: TRBJ1-2
v_call: TRBV12-3/TRBV12-4
cdr3_nt: TGTGCCAGCAGTCGTGGTGCGGGTTCTAACTATGGCTACACCTTC
cdr3_aa: CASSRGAGSNYGYTF

clone_size: few
d_call: -
j_call: TRBJ1-3
v_call: TRBV24-1
cdr3_nt: TGTGCCACCAGTGATTATCGAAACACCATATATTTT
cdr3_aa: CATSDYRNTIYF

clone_size: few
d_call: -
j_call: TRBJ1-1
v_call: TRBV4-3
cdr3_nt: TGCGCCAGCAGCCAAGAAACGGGGCGGGGTGAAGCTTTCTTT
cdr3_aa: CASSQETGRGEAFF

clone_size: few
d_call: -
j_call: TRBJ2-7
v_call: TRBV4-2
cdr3_nt: TGTGCCAGCAGATCTCCGGACTTCCCCTACGAGCAGTACTTC
cdr3_aa: CASRSPDFPYEQYF

clone_size: few
d_call: TRBD2
j_call: TRBJ2-7
v_call: TRBV19
cdr3_nt: TGTGCCAGTAGTATGGGACTAGCGGGACCCTACGAGCAGTACTTC
cdr3_aa: CASSMGLAGPYEQYF

clone_size: -
d_call: TRBD2
j_call: TRBJ2-3
v_call: TRBV4-3
cdr3_nt: TGCGCCAGCAGCCAAGGACACCCGAGCGGGAGTGGAACAGATACGCAGTATTTT
cdr3_aa: CASSQGHPSGSGTDTQYF

clone_size: once
d_call: -
j_call: TRBJ2-1
v_call: TRBV2
cdr3_nt: TGTGCCAGCAGTAAGAACAGGGACAATGAGCAGTTCTTC
cdr3_aa: CASSKNRDNEQFF

clone_size: few
d_call: -
j_call: TRBJ1-2
v_call: TRBV27
cdr3_nt: TGTGCCAGCAGTTCTTTGGGGGGGCCGGACTATGGCTACACCTTC
cdr3_aa: CASSSLGGPDYGYTF

clone_size: few
d_call: TRBD1
j_call: TRBJ1-1
v_call: TRBV10-3
cdr3_nt: TGTGCCATCAAAGGAGTAAGGGACAGGGACCCCCCAAGGGCTTTCTTT
cdr3_aa: CAIKGVRDRDPPRAFF

clone_size: few
d_call: -
j_call: TRBJ2-7
v_call: TRBV11-2
cdr3_nt: TGTGCCAGCAGCTCAACAGCCCTCGGGACAACGGCCTACGAGCAGTACTTC
cdr3_aa: CASSSTALGTTAYEQYF

clone_size: few
d_call: -
j_call: TRBJ1-2
v_call: TRBV7-9
cdr3_nt: TGTGCCAGCAGAATATTTTCCGGGCCTTCACGGCACGGCTACACCTTC
cdr3_aa: CASRIFSGPSRHGYTF

clone_size: -
d_call: -
j_call: TRBJ2-5
v_call: TRBV6-5
cdr3_nt: TGTGCCAGCAGTTACGGTCATTTGGAGACCCAGTACTTC
cdr3_aa: CASSYGHLETQYF

clone_size: few
d_call: -
j_call: TRBJ1-1
v_call: TRBV21-1
cdr3_nt: TGTGCCAGCAACAACCGGAAAGGAGGGGAGGACACTGAAGCTTTCTTT
cdr3_aa: CASNNRKGGEDTEAFF

clone_size: -
d_call: -
j_call: TRBJ2-3
v_call: TRBV21-1
cdr3_nt: TGTGCCAGCAGCAAAATGGGGACAGATACGCAGTATTTT
cdr3_aa: CASSKMGTDTQYF

clone_size: -
d_call: -
j_call: TRBJ2-3
v_call: TRBV5-1
cdr3_nt: TGCGCCAGCCAAGGGGATGGAGTGCTTTCCACAGATACGCAGTATTTT
cdr3_aa: CASQGDGVLSTDTQYF

clone_size: -
d_call: -
j_call: TRBJ2-5
v_call: TRBV15
cdr3_nt: TGTGCCACCGGCCGGTTCAAAGAGACCCAGTACTTC
cdr3_aa: CATGRFKETQYF

clone_size: -
d_call: TRBD2
j_call: TRBJ2-1
v_call: TRBV19
cdr3_nt: TGTGCCAGTAGGAATTTGACTAGCGGGAGACGAGATGAGCAGTTCTTC
cdr3_aa: CASRNLTSGRRDEQFF

clone_size: few
d_call: TRBD1
j_call: TRBJ1-1
v_call: TRBV12-3/TRBV12-4
cdr3_nt: TGTGCCAGCAGTCCGACCAGGGGGCGAGGGACTGAAGCTTTCTTT
cdr3_aa: CASSPTRGRGTEAFF

clone_size: -
d_call: TRBD1
j_call: TRBJ2-7
v_call: TRBV30
cdr3_nt: TGTGCCTGGGGACAGGGGGTATACGAGCAGTACTTC
cdr3_aa: CAWGQGVYEQYF

clone_size: -
d_call: -
j_call: TRBJ2-3
v_call: TRBV24-1
cdr3_nt: TGTGCCACCAGTGATATGGGACGGACTAGCACAGATACGCAGTATTTT
cdr3_aa: CATSDMGRTSTDTQYF

clone_size: few
d_call: TRBD1
j_call: TRBJ1-1
v_call: TRBV4-1
cdr3_nt: TGCGCCAGCAGCCACCGGGACAGGGGTATCGCTGAAGCTTTCTTT
cdr3_aa: CASSHRDRGIAEAFF

clone_size: few
d_call: -
j_call: TRBJ2-3
v_call: TRBV5-1
cdr3_nt: TGCGCCAGCAGGCCCGCGGAGGGAGGAGATACGCAGTATTTT
cdr3_aa: CASRPAEGGDTQYF

clone_size: once
d_call: -
j_call: TRBJ1-1
v_call: TRBV6-5
cdr3_nt: TGTGCCAGCAGGGCTCCGAACACTGAAGCTTTCTTT
cdr3_aa: CASRAPNTEAFF

clone_size: few
d_call: TRBD2
j_call: TRBJ2-7
v_call: TRBV5-4
cdr3_nt: TGTGCCAGCAGCTCACGAGCGGGAGGGCCCGAGCAGTACTTC
cdr3_aa: CASSSRAGGPEQYF

clone_size: few
d_call: -
j_call: TRBJ1-1
v_call: TRBV12-3/TRBV12-4
cdr3_nt: TGTGCCAGCAGTCCCCAGGTGGACACTGAAGCTTTCTTT
cdr3_aa: CASSPQVDTEAFF

clone_size: once
d_call: TRBD1
j_call: TRBJ1-6
v_call: TRBV12-3/TRBV12-4
cdr3_nt: TGTGCCAGCACCCACAGGGGAAGAGGACCCCTCCACTTT
cdr3_aa: CASTHRGRGPLHF

clone_size: -
d_call: -
j_call: TRBJ2-1
v_call: TRBV19
cdr3_nt: TGTGCCAGTAGTACCCTCTCTACGAGCTCCTACAATGAGCAGTTCTTC
cdr3_aa: CASSTLSTSSYNEQFF

clone_size: many
d_call: -
j_call: TRBJ1-1
v_call: TRBV27
cdr3_nt: TGTGCCAGCAGTTTAAGGGGGTCCACTGAAGCTTTCTTT
cdr3_aa: CASSLRGSTEAFF

clone_size: few
d_call: -
j_call: TRBJ1-2
v_call: TRBV5-6
cdr3_nt: TGTGCCAGCAGCCCCGCCGAGGGACGCCTGACCTATGGCTACACCTTC
cdr3_aa: CASSPAEGRLTYGYTF

clone_size: -
d_call: -
j_call: TRBJ2-1
v_call: TRBV4-2
cdr3_nt: TGTGCCAGCAGCCAAGATGGGCCCCGGGGTTCTAACAATGAGCAGTTCTTC
cdr3_aa: CASSQDGPRGSNNEQFF

clone_size: few
d_call: -
j_call: TRBJ2-1
v_call: TRBV9
cdr3_nt: TGTGCCAGCAGCGCCCAGTCATCCCGAACTGAGCAGTTCTTC
cdr3_aa: CASSAQSSRTEQFF

clone_size: -
d_call: -
j_call: TRBJ2-7
v_call: TRBV5-1
cdr3_nt: TGCGCCAGCACCGATACGAACACGGGACCGAACACCTACGAGCAGTACTTC
cdr3_aa: CASTDTNTGPNTYEQYF

clone_size: -
d_call: -
j_call: TRBJ2-1
v_call: TRBV12-3/TRBV12-4
cdr3_nt: TGTGCCAGCAGTTTGGCAGGGATCGTCGATGAGCAGTTCTTC
cdr3_aa: CASSLAGIVDEQFF

clone_size: few
d_call: -
j_call: TRBJ1-1
v_call: TRBV3-1
cdr3_nt: TGTGCCAGCAGCCAAGGGATCCGGGACACTGAAGCTTTCTTT
cdr3_aa: CASSQGIRDTEAFF

clone_size: few
d_call: -
j_call: TRBJ2-3
v_call: TRBV24-1
cdr3_nt: TGTGCCACCAGTGACAGGGGGGGAACAGATACGCAGTATTTT
cdr3_aa: CATSDRGGTDTQYF

clone_size: -
d_call: -
j_call: TRBJ1-3
v_call: TRBV20-1
cdr3_nt: TGCAGTGCTACCCCTGACTCTGGTGGAAACACCATATATTTT
cdr3_aa: CSATPDSGGNTIYF

clone_size: -
d_call: -
j_call: TRBJ2-5
v_call: TRBV24-1
cdr3_nt: TGTGCCACCAGTGACCCCAGCCCAGACAGGATGCAAGAGACCCAGTACTTC
cdr3_aa: CATSDPSPDRMQETQYF

clone_size: -
d_call: -
j_call: TRBJ2-1
v_call: TRBV7-9
cdr3_nt: TGTGCCAGCATTGGGCGGACCTACAATGAGCAGTTCTTC
cdr3_aa: CASIGRTYNEQFF

clone_size: -
d_call: TRBD2
j_call: TRBJ2-1
v_call: TRBV6-2/TRBV6-3
cdr3_nt: TGTGCCAGCAGTTATCGGGCTAGCGGGCAGAGCTCCTACAATGAGCAGTTCTTC
cdr3_aa: CASSYRASGQSSYNEQFF

clone_size: -
d_call: TRBD1
j_call: TRBJ2-1
v_call: TRBV5-1
cdr3_nt: TGCGCCAGCACCTTCCTCGGGACAGGGATCTACAATGAGCAGTTCTTC
cdr3_aa: CASTFLGTGIYNEQFF

clone_size: -
d_call: TRBD1
j_call: TRBJ1-1
v_call: TRBV4-1
cdr3_nt: TGCGCCAGCAGCCAAGACTGGAGAGCCGGGACAGGGAATCGAAGGAACACTGAAGCTTTCTTT
cdr3_aa: CASSQDWRAGTGNRRNTEAFF

clone_size: -
d_call: -
j_call: TRBJ1-2
v_call: TRBV20-1
cdr3_nt: TGCAGTGCTAGACCGGGGGGCAGCTATGGCTACACCTTC
cdr3_aa: CSARPGGSYGYTF

clone_size: few
d_call: -
j_call: TRBJ2-1
v_call: TRBV14
cdr3_nt: TGTGCCAGCAGCCAAAGACGGAATCCCTTGGGACAATGGCAGTTCTTC
cdr3_aa: CASSQRRNPLGQWQFF

clone_size: -
d_call: TRBD2
j_call: TRBJ2-1
v_call: TRBV2
cdr3_nt: TGTGCCAGCAGCGCCATACGGACTAGCGGGAGCTCTGTTGGAGAGCAGTTCTTC
cdr3_aa: CASSAIRTSGSSVGEQFF

clone_size: once
d_call: -
j_call: TRBJ1-6
v_call: TRBV5-1
cdr3_nt: TGCGCCAGCAGCTTGGCAGGGTTGCAGGATAATTCACCCCTCCACTTT
cdr3_aa: CASSLAGLQDNSPLHF